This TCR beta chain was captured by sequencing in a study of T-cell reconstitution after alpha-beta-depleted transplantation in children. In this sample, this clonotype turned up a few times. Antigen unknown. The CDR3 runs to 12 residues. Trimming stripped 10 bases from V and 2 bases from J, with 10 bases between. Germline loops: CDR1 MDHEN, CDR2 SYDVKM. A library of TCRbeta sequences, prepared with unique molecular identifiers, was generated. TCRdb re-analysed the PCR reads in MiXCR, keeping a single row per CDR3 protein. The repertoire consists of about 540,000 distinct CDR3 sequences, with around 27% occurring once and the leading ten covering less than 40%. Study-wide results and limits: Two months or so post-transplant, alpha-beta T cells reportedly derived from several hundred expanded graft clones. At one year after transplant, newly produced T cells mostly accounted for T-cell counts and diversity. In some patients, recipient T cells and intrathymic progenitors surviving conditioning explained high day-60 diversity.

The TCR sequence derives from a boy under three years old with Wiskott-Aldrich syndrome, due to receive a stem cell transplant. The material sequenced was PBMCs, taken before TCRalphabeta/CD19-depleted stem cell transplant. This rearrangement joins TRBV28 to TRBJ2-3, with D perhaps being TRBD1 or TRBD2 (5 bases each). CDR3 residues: CATGAPTDTQYF. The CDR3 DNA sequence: TGTGCCACCGGGGCCCCCACAGATACGCAGTATTTT.